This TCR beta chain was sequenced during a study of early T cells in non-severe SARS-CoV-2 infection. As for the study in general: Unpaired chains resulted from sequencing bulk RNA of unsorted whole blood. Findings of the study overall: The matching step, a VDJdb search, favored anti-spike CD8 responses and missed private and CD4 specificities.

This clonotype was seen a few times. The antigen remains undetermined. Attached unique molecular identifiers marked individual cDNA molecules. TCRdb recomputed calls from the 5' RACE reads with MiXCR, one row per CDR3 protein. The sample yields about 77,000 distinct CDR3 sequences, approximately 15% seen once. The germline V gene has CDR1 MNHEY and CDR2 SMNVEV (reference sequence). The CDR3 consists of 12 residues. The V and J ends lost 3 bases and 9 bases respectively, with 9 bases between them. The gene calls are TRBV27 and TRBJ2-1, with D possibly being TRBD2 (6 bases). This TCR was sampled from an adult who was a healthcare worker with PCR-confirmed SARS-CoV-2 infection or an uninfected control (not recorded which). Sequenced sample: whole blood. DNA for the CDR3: TGTGCCAGCAGTTTTCAGGGACTTGAGCAGTTCTTC. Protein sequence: CASSFQGLEQFF.